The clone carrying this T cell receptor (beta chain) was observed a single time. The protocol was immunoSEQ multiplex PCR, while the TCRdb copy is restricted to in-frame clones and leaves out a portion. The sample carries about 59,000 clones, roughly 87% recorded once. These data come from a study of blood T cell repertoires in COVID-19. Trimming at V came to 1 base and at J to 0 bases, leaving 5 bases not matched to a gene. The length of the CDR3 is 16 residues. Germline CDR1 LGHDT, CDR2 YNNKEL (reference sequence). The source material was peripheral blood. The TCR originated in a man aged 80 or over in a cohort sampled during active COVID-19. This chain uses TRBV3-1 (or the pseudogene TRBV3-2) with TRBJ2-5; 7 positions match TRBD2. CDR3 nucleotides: TGTGCCAGCAGCCAAGGGCGGGGGTCGTACCAAGAGACCCAGTACTTC. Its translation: CASSQGRGSYQETQYF.